The entry that follows covers one TCR beta chain sequence. The V and J ends lost 6 bases and 9 bases, in that order; junction bases with no gene match: 8. CDR3 length: 14 amino acids. The germline CDR1 and CDR2 sequences are MRHNA and SNTAGT. These data are taken from a study of blood T cell repertoires in COVID-19. For the study at large: From the United States, Italy and Spain came samples of acute and convalescent COVID-19. PBMCs, B-cell-depleted T cells, or T cells provided the cDNA or gDNA that made up the material.

As handled by the study authors: Amplification with reference gene primers provided the estimates of nucleated cell counts. Sequencing used immunoSEQ multiplex PCR; TCRdb keeps in-frame clones, though not all of them. V and J calls and clone size are copied from that table; D and trimming were computed from the DNA. The sample includes more than 200,000 clones, 80% to 85% of them seen just once. Sequencing was carried out using peripheral blood. The TCR was taken from a man aged 40-55 years with acute or convalescent COVID-19. The rearrangement uses TRBV6-4 and TRBJ2-1; 10 nucleotides match TRBD2. The CDR3 region is CASRASGRSGEQFF. CDR3 in DNA: TGTGCCAGCAGAGCTAGCGGGAGATCGGGTGAGCAGTTCTTC.